The rows below give T cell receptor beta chains drawn from one sample of a study of human T cells and chemical hapten exposure. Each CDR3 protein is one row after TCRdb ran MiXCR on the RACE reads. The table includes about 380,000 distinct CDR3 sequences, nearly 5% detected once. The sample was whole blood, taken in connection with sensitization to the hapten diphenylcyclopropenone (DPC). These receptors came from a woman between 50 and 59 years old with alopecia areata. Some clones in this sample may be carry-over from other donors' samples. CDR3s include the opening cysteine and the closing phenylalanine or tryptophan. Fields, in order: clone size, CDR3 length, D gene, J gene, V gene, CDR3 DNA, CDR3 protein. A D gene is named only where the DNA matches it firmly. Size tells how often a clone was seen (once, few, many) or the class of an expanded clone, and some rows leave it out.

abundance: many; len: 15; d_gene: TRBD1; j_gene: TRBJ1-2; v_gene: TRBV13; CDR3nt: TGTGCCAGCAGCTCAGCCGGGACAGCCCAGGCCGGCTACACCTTC; CDR3aa: CASSSAGTAQAGYTF
abundance: many; len: 15; d_gene: TRBD2; j_gene: TRBJ2-2; v_gene: TRBV6-2/TRBV6-3; CDR3nt: TGTGCCAGCAGTCTACCTAGCGGGAGGAGCCGGGAGCTGTTTTTT; CDR3aa: CASSLPSGRSRELFF
abundance: many; len: 12; d_gene: NA; j_gene: TRBJ1-1; v_gene: TRBV6-2/TRBV6-3; CDR3nt: TGTGCCAGCAGTCCAGGGGACGGAGAAGCTTTCTTT; CDR3aa: CASSPGDGEAFF
abundance: few; len: 15; d_gene: TRBD1; j_gene: TRBJ1-2; v_gene: TRBV12-3/TRBV12-4; CDR3nt: TGTGCCAGCACCAAAGACAGGGATCCCCACTATGGCTACACCTTC; CDR3aa: CASTKDRDPHYGYTF
abundance: NA; len: 14; d_gene: NA; j_gene: TRBJ1-2; v_gene: TRBV7-9; CDR3nt: TGTGCCAGCAGCTTAGAGGATTGGGTCTATGGCTACACCTTC; CDR3aa: CASSLEDWVYGYTF
abundance: many; len: 13; d_gene: TRBD1; j_gene: TRBJ2-7; v_gene: TRBV6-2/TRBV6-3; CDR3nt: TGTGCCACCGGACAGGCGCCCTCCTACGAGCAGTACTTC; CDR3aa: CATGQAPSYEQYF
abundance: many; len: 13; d_gene: NA; j_gene: TRBJ1-5; v_gene: TRBV4-3; CDR3nt: TGCGCCAGCAGCCAAGCCAGGGGTCAGCCCCAGCATTTT; CDR3aa: CASSQARGQPQHF
abundance: many; len: 13; d_gene: TRBD1; j_gene: TRBJ1-1; v_gene: TRBV20-1; CDR3nt: TGCAGTGCTAGATCAGGGGGCTTCCCTGAAGCTTTCTTT; CDR3aa: CSARSGGFPEAFF
abundance: few; len: 11; d_gene: NA; j_gene: TRBJ1-1; v_gene: TRBV5-5; CDR3nt: TGTGCCAGCAGCTTATTATCTGAAGCTTTCTTT; CDR3aa: CASSLLSEAFF
abundance: few; len: 12; d_gene: NA; j_gene: TRBJ2-3; v_gene: TRBV7-2; CDR3nt: TGTGCCAGCAGCTTATTGGGGCTCGCGCAGTATTTT; CDR3aa: CASSLLGLAQYF
abundance: few; len: 14; d_gene: NA; j_gene: TRBJ2-2; v_gene: TRBV20-1; CDR3nt: TGCAGTGCGCAGAGAGCAGGGCCCACCGGGGAGCTGTTTTTT; CDR3aa: CSAQRAGPTGELFF
abundance: many; len: 11; d_gene: NA; j_gene: TRBJ2-5; v_gene: TRBV30; CDR3nt: TGTGCCTGGAGCGCCCTAGAGACCCAGTACTTC; CDR3aa: CAWSALETQYF
abundance: few; len: 15; d_gene: TRBD1; j_gene: TRBJ1-2; v_gene: TRBV12-3/TRBV12-4; CDR3nt: TGTGCCAGCAGCTCCGCTACAGGGGCCGGCTATGGCTACACCTTC; CDR3aa: CASSSATGAGYGYTF
abundance: NA; len: 14; d_gene: NA; j_gene: TRBJ2-5; v_gene: TRBV4-2; CDR3nt: TGTGCCAGCAGCCAAGTGGACCACCAAGAGACCCAGTACTTC; CDR3aa: CASSQVDHQETQYF
abundance: NA; len: 16; d_gene: NA; j_gene: TRBJ2-2; v_gene: TRBV9; CDR3nt: TGTGCCAGCAGCGCGTTAGAGACAGCAAACACCGGGGAGCTGTTTTTT; CDR3aa: CASSALETANTGELFF
abundance: many; len: 15; d_gene: NA; j_gene: TRBJ2-1; v_gene: TRBV7-9; CDR3nt: TGTGCCAGCAGCTTAGGCAGGGGACCTTCCAATGAGCAGTTCTTC; CDR3aa: CASSLGRGPSNEQFF
abundance: many; len: 15; d_gene: NA; j_gene: TRBJ1-5; v_gene: TRBV28; CDR3nt: TGTGCCAGCAGTTTGGGCAGGGATGGCAATCAGCCCCAGCATTTT; CDR3aa: CASSLGRDGNQPQHF
abundance: few; len: 12; d_gene: TRBD2; j_gene: TRBJ2-1; v_gene: TRBV2; CDR3nt: TGTGCCAGCAGTGCGTACGGGGGGGTACCCTTATTC; CDR3aa: CASSAYGGVPLF
abundance: NA; len: 16; d_gene: TRBD1; j_gene: TRBJ2-4; v_gene: TRBV3-1; CDR3nt: TGTGCCAGCAGCCAAGACCAGGGGACAGTCGAAAACATTCAGTACTTC; CDR3aa: CASSQDQGTVENIQYF
abundance: NA; len: 14; d_gene: TRBD2; j_gene: TRBJ2-7; v_gene: TRBV20-1; CDR3nt: TGCAGTGCTAGATTTCCGGGAGGGGTCTACGAGCAGTACTTC; CDR3aa: CSARFPGGVYEQYF
abundance: few; len: 12; d_gene: NA; j_gene: TRBJ1-2; v_gene: TRBV6-5; CDR3nt: TGTGCCACCCGGGCGGGAGGATATGGCTACACCTTC; CDR3aa: CATRAGGYGYTF
abundance: NA; len: 15; d_gene: TRBD1; j_gene: TRBJ1-5; v_gene: TRBV2; CDR3nt: TGTGCCAGCAGCAAGACAGGGAAGGGCAATCAGCCCCAGCATTTT; CDR3aa: CASSKTGKGNQPQHF
abundance: NA; len: 15; d_gene: TRBD2; j_gene: TRBJ2-1; v_gene: TRBV29-1; CDR3nt: TGCAGCGTTTTAGCGGGGGCGAGCTCCTACAATGAGCAGTTCTTC; CDR3aa: CSVLAGASSYNEQFF
abundance: NA; len: 16; d_gene: TRBD2; j_gene: TRBJ2-3; v_gene: TRBV2; CDR3nt: TGTGCCAGCAGTGAGGGTGGGACTAAGAACACAGATACGCAGTATTTT; CDR3aa: CASSEGGTKNTDTQYF
abundance: NA; len: 15; d_gene: NA; j_gene: TRBJ2-1; v_gene: TRBV12-3/TRBV12-4; CDR3nt: TGTGCCAGCAGTTTCTCGAGGACAGCAAACAATGAGCAGTTCTTC; CDR3aa: CASSFSRTANNEQFF
abundance: many; len: 14; d_gene: NA; j_gene: TRBJ1-2; v_gene: TRBV6-1; CDR3nt: TGTGCCAGCCTCAAGGGAGGGATAATCTATGGCTACACCTTC; CDR3aa: CASLKGGIIYGYTF
abundance: many; len: 13; d_gene: TRBD2; j_gene: TRBJ2-7; v_gene: TRBV30; CDR3nt: TGTGCCTGGAGTGTATGGGAGGGCCGCGAGCAGTACTTC; CDR3aa: CAWSVWEGREQYF
abundance: few; len: 15; d_gene: TRBD2; j_gene: TRBJ2-3; v_gene: TRBV10-3; CDR3nt: TGTGCCATCAGTGGGACTAGCGGGGTGACAGATACGCAGTATTTT; CDR3aa: CAISGTSGVTDTQYF
abundance: many; len: 11; d_gene: NA; j_gene: TRBJ1-2; v_gene: TRBV28; CDR3nt: TGTGCCAGCAGTTTTGGGGACCGCTACACCTTC; CDR3aa: CASSFGDRYTF